This T cell receptor beta chain is from a study of cytomegalovirus exposure and HLA in healthy donors. Background on the study: T cells numbering about 179 million yielded around 120 million unique TCR beta sequences in an earlier analysis. Broader study findings: In an earlier analysis, in some 600 donors, most V segments appeared productive either ~87% or ~30% of the time.

The PCR was carried out with 60 Vbeta primers and 13 Jbeta primers. Generated by immunoSEQ multiplex PCR, the TCRdb table keeps only in-frame clones and is missing some. The profile shows more than 150,000 clones, roughly three quarters of them singletons. The CDR3 contains 11 residues. Trimming left V 1 base short and J 7 bases short, with 4 bases between. In germline, CDR1 is DFQATT, CDR2 SNEGSKA (reference sequence). As regards this clone: Its antigen is undetermined.

This receptor was obtained from a woman in her thirties in good health and CMV-seropositive. This chain connects TRBV20-1 to TRBJ2-2; the D is unclear. Material: PBMCs. The CDR3 reads CSARGSGELFF. The CDR3, as DNA: TGCAGTGCTAGAGGTAGCGGGGAGCTGTTTTTT.